Below are 21 T cell receptor beta chains sequenced from a single sample in a study of T cells in Graves' hyperthyroidism and ophthalmopathy. Amplification yielded TCR beta CDR3 regions, with RNA transcripts as the source. The HTBI primer set served for first-round RT-PCR of the TCR CDR3. Via MiXCR, TCRdb re-called the multiplex PCR reads, giving one row per CDR3 protein. Of about 640,000 distinct CDR3 sequences listed, around 20% are singletons. The sequenced sample was blood. These receptors all stem from a man aged 25 to 40 with Graves' ophthalmopathy.

CDR3 in DNA: TGCAGTGCTTTTCGGGGAGGGATCTACAATGAGCAGTTCTTC. This sequence encodes CSAFRGGIYNEQFF. This chain uses TRBV20-1 with TRBJ2-1, with 7 bases that match TRBD2. This CDR3 region has 14 residues. V lost 5 bases to trimming and J lost 3 bases; unmatched junction nucleotides: 7. Looked up from germline, CDR1 is DFQATT and CDR2 is SNEGSKA (reference sequence).

The table lists this clonotype with a few counts. This sequence joins TRBV15 and TRBJ2-7; D uncertain. The V gene's germline CDR1 is LNHNV and CDR2 YYDKDF (reference sequence). Trimming took off 0 bases at V and 2 bases at J, with 11 bases between the two ends. The CDR3 consists of 15 residues. CDR3 in DNA: TGTGCCACCAGCAGAGATCTCCAGGCCCCCTACGAGCAGTACTTC. Translation gives CATSRDLQAPYEQYF.

In this sample, this clonotype turned up a few times. This chain uses TRBV10-3 with TRBJ2-7; D possibly matches TRBD1 or TRBD2 (7 bases each). The CDR3 is 13 residues long. Deletions cut 10 bases from V and 6 bases from J, with 19 bases between. Germline-derived CDR1 and CDR2 are ENHRY and SYGVKD. CDR3: CATKWEGASEQYF. The CDR3 bases are TGTGCCACCAAGTGGGAGGGGGCCTCCGAGCAGTACTTC.

This clonotype occurred a few times. V is TRBV27 and J is TRBJ2-1; D may be TRBD1 or TRBD2 (5 bases each). V was cut by 2 bases and J by 9 bases, with 8 bases left in between. This CDR3 is built from 12 residues. Germline CDR1 is MNHEY and CDR2 is SMNVEV (reference sequence). CDR3 loop: CASSLRGAEQFF. CDR3 sequence (DNA): TGTGCCAGCAGTTTAAGGGGAGCTGAGCAGTTCTTC.

This sequence joins TRBV20-1 and TRBJ1-1, with 9 bases that match TRBD1. Germline trimming cut 3 bases from V and 8 bases from J; bases unmatched to any gene: 7. Germline V gives CDR1 DFQATT, CDR2 SNEGSKA (reference sequence). The CDR3 spans 13 residues. This CDR3 reads CSASGQGTAEAFF. The CDR3 DNA follows: TGCAGTGCTAGTGGACAGGGGACGGCGGAAGCTTTCTTT.

The rearrangement links TRBV5-1 to TRBJ1-4; no clear D. CDR1 is SGHRS, CDR2 YFSETQ, per germline. Deletions cut 4 bases from V and 5 bases from J, with 15 bases between. The CDR3 contains 15 residues. The CDR3 loop is CASSGNYLGNEKLFF. Here the CDR3 DNA reads TGCGCCAGCAGCGGCAACTACCTAGGAAATGAAAAACTGTTTTTT.

This chain joins TRBV4-1 and TRBJ1-1; D might be TRBD1 (5 bases). Germline V gives CDR1 MGHRA, CDR2 YSYEKL. The V end lost 4 bases, the J end lost 11 bases, and 14 bases lay between the germline ends. This CDR3 comprises 12 residues. The CDR3 nucleotides are TGCGCCAGCAGCCCTGAGGGGCAGAAGGCTTTCTTT. Translating gives CASSPEGQKAFF.

This clonotype was counted at least ten times. The rearrangement joins TRBV12-3 or TRBV12-4 to TRBJ2-5, with D possibly TRBD2 on 5 matching bases. The CDR3 extends over 13 amino acids. Trimming pared 7 bases from V and 4 bases from J, leaving 13 bases between. The CDR3 region has the DNA TGTGCCAGCACCCCGGGAAACGGAGAGACCCAGTACTTC. It is translated as CASTPGNGETQYF.

The chain recombines TRBV6-1 with TRBJ2-7; D remains unclear. Germline values: CDR1 MNHNS, CDR2 SASEGT. V gave up 8 bases and J gave up 5 bases, with 10 bases separating them. The CDR3 extends over 11 amino acids. The CDR3 DNA is TGTGCCAGCCGCTGGAAGGACGAGCAGTACTTC. Its translation is CASRWKDEQYF.

This clonotype has a count of ten or more. The chain combines TRBV3-1 with TRBJ2-1, with D tentatively TRBD2 (5 bases). The ends were cut back, 4 bases at V and 7 bases at J, with 17 bases in the middle. Per the germline V gene, CDR1 is LGHDT and CDR2 is YNNKEL (reference sequence). The CDR3 spans 15 residues. DNA of the CDR3: TGTGCCAGCAGCCCGACCGATAGCAGAGGGAATGAGCAGTTCTTC. As protein: CASSPTDSRGNEQFF.

This clonotype was detected ten times or more. The J gene is TRBJ2-5, the V gene TRBV3-1; no firm D call. Germline CDR1 LGHDT, CDR2 YNNKEL (reference sequence). Trimming left V 3 bases short and J 1 base short, with 9 bases between. CDR3 length: 14 residues. The CDR3 nucleotides read TGTGCCAGCAGCCAGAGGACCTTCCAAGAGACCCAGTACTTC. This gives the protein CASSQRTFQETQYF.

The chain has TRBV5-5 and TRBJ2-1, with 7 bases identical to TRBD2. The germline V gene encodes CDR1 SGHKS and CDR2 YYEKEE (reference sequence). The CDR3 contains 16 residues. V shed 4 bases, J shed 3 bases, and the junction held 10 bases outside the gene matches. CDR3 coding DNA: TGTGCCAGCAGCCAAAATGTAGCGGGCAACTACAATGAGCAGTTCTTC. Translation gives CASSQNVAGNYNEQFF.

This clonotype was recorded many times. The chain has TRBV20-1 and TRBJ2-7; 13 nucleotides align to TRBD2. V lost 6 bases, J lost 2 bases, and 4 bases stayed unmatched. Germline V gives CDR1 DFQATT, CDR2 SNEGSKA (reference sequence). The CDR3 runs to 14 residues. In DNA form, the CDR3 reads TGCAGTGCATCTGGGACTAGCGGGACCTACGAGCAGTACTTC. Amino acid sequence: CSASGTSGTYEQYF.

This clonotype was seen a handful of times. The genes are TRBV12-3 or TRBV12-4 and TRBJ2-5; the D is unclear. The CDR3 contains 14 residues. Deletions cut 4 bases from V and 1 base from J, with 10 bases between. CDR3 amino acids: CASSSGLPQETQYF. The DNA for the CDR3 is TGTGCCAGCAGTTCGGGTCTCCCCCAAGAGACCCAGTACTTC.

The rearrangement uses TRBV3-1 and TRBJ1-2; D remains unclear. The germline V and J ends were trimmed by 0 bases and 9 bases, with 5 bases remaining between them. From germline, CDR1 is LGHDT and CDR2 YNNKEL (reference sequence). The CDR3 runs 11 residues. CDR3 DNA: TGTGCCAGCAGCCAAGACAGGCGCTACACCTTC. Its protein product is CASSQDRRYTF.

A word on this clonotype: Possible read error: a much larger clone is one base away. The CDR3 region is CASSYPRGQGLTNEKLFF. Written as DNA, the CDR3 is TGTGCCAGCAGTTACCCCCGGGGACAGGGCTTAACTAATGAAAAACTGTTTTTT. This sequence joins TRBV28 and TRBJ1-4, with 9 nucleotides matching TRBD1. The trim removed 4 bases at V and 1 base at J, leaving 10 bases unmatched. The CDR3 has 18 residues. CDR1 and CDR2 from the germline V gene are MDHEN and SYDVKM.

This clonotype was counted a few times. This chain links TRBV6-4 with TRBJ2-3; TRBD1 agrees at 7 bases. V lost 10 bases and J lost 10; bases outside the gene matches: 17. CDR1 is MRHNA, CDR2 SNTAGT, per germline. The CDR3 is 14 amino acids. The CDR3: CATSGQSGQSAQYF. The DNA of the CDR3 is TGTGCCACCTCGGGACAGTCAGGTCAGTCGGCGCAGTATTTT.

The genes are TRBV5-1 and TRBJ1-3; maybe TRBD1 (6 bases). Trimming took off 4 bases at V and 0 bases at J, with 11 bases between the two ends. Germline assignment: CDR1 SGHRS and CDR2 YFSETQ. The CDR3 has 15 amino acids. CDR3 coding DNA: TGCGCCAGCAGCACCACAGGGAACTCTGGAAACACCATATATTTT. This encodes CASSTTGNSGNTIYF. Together with reference TRBV5-1 and TRBJ1-3, the CDR3 gives the full variable domain: KAGVTQTPRYLIKTRGQQVTLSCSPISGHRSVSWYQQTPGQGLQFLFEYFSETQRNKGNFPGRFSGRQFSNSRSEMNVSTLELGDSALYLCASSTTGNSGNTIYFGEGSWLTVV.

CDR3 coding DNA: TGTGCCAGCAGCTTAGTACCTAGCGGAAACAATGAGCAGTTCTTC. Translation gives CASSLVPSGNNEQFF. The chain links TRBV7-2 to TRBJ2-1; 7 positions match TRBD2. CDR3 length: 15 amino acids. Germline trimming cut 1 base from V and 5 bases from J; bases unmatched to any gene: 5. The V gene's germline CDR1 is SGHTA and CDR2 FQGNSA.

The V gene is TRBV6-1, the J gene TRBJ2-3; perhaps TRBD2 as D (6 bases). In germline, CDR1 is MNHNS, CDR2 SASEGT. CDR3 size: 12 residues. V was shortened by 10 bases and J by 6 bases, with 14 bases between the two germline ends. The CDR3 region is CATLSRGDTQYF. The CDR3 bases are TGTGCCACCTTAAGCCGGGGGGATACGCAGTATTTT.

This clonotype was found a few times. The V call is TRBV9, the J call TRBJ2-2, with TRBD2 matching 13 bases. The CDR3 totals 16 residues. Germline V gives CDR1 SGDLS, CDR2 YYNGEE. Trimming cost V 4 bases and J 6 bases; bases outside gene matches: 6. The CDR3 DNA follows: TGTGCCAGCAGCTCAACTAGCGGGAGGGCCTCCGGGGAGCTGTTTTTT. Its protein is CASSSTSGRASGELFF.